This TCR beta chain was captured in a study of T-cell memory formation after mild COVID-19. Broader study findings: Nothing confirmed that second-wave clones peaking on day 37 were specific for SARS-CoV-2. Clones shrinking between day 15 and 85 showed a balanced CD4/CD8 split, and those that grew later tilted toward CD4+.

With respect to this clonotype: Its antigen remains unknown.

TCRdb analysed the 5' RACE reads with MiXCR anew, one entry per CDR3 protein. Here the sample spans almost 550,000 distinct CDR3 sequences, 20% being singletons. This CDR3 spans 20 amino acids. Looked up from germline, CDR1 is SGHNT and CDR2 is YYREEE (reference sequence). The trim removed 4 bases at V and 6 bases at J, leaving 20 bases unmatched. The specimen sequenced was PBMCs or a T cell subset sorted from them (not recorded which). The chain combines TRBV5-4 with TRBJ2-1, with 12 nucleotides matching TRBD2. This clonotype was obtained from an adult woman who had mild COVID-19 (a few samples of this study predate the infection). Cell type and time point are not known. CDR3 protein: CASSPNRLAGDSIQGNEQFF. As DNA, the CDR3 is TGTGCCAGCAGCCCTAATCGACTAGCGGGAGATTCTATCCAGGGCAATGAGCAGTTCTTC.